The rows below give T cell receptor beta chains drawn from one sample of a study of OX40 agonist ivuxolimab in advanced cancers. Method: immunoSEQ multiplex PCR; TCRdb's copy keeps in-frame clones and lacks some. The sample shows 65,000 to 75,000 clones, roughly nine tenths of them seen only once. Here the sequenced sample was CD4+ or CD8+ T cells sorted from blood, taken in a trial of the OX40 agonist ivuxolimab. Receptor source: an adult with an advanced solid tumor such as melanoma, head and neck, liver or kidney cancer. The CDR3 runs from the conserved cysteine through the conserved F or W. The D gene is left open where the match is weak.

>TRBD1|TRBJ2-6|TRBV27
TGTGCCAGCAGTTTAAACAGGGGCTCTGGGGCCAACGTCCTGACTTTC
CASSLNRGSGANVLTF
>NA|TRBJ2-3|TRBV5-6
TGTGCCAGCAGGAAGGTGGGTCCAGATACGCAGTATTTT
CASRKVGPDTQYF
>NA|TRBJ2-2|TRBV19
TGTGCCAGCCCTTCTCCGGGTAACACCGGGGAGCTGTTTTTT
CASPSPGNTGELFF
>NA|TRBJ1-1|TRBV6-1
TGTGCCAGCTGGGGGAACTCTGAAGCTTTCTTT
CASWGNSEAFF
>TRBD1|TRBJ2-1|TRBV14
TGTGCCAGCAGCCGTAACAGGGGGCTACGAAACAATGAGCAGTTCTTC
CASSRNRGLRNNEQFF
>NA|TRBJ1-5|TRBV6-5
TGTGCCAGCTCGGACAGTCTTAATCAGCCCCAGCATTTT
CASSDSLNQPQHF
>TRBD2|TRBJ2-2|TRBV7-9
TGTGCCAGCAGCTTAGACCTAGCGGACACCGGGGAGCTGTTTTTT
CASSLDLADTGELFF
>NA|TRBJ1-2|TRBV19
TGTGCCAGTAGTATTTTTGGCTGGGCAGCGGTAAACTATGGCTACACCTTC
CASSIFGWAAVNYGYTF
>TRBD1|TRBJ1-4|TRBV28
TGTGCCAGCACCCCGCGGACAGGGGGCCTTGAAAAACTGTTTTTT
CASTPRTGGLEKLFF
>NA|TRBJ2-3|TRBV9
TGTGCCAGCAGCGTACCTGTCGAGGAGAGCACAGATACGCAGTATTTT
CASSVPVEESTDTQYF
>NA|TRBJ2-1|TRBV12-5
TGTGCTAGTGGATCCCATTTTGGGAATGAGCAGTTCTTC
CASGSHFGNEQFF
>NA|TRBJ1-2|TRBV30
TGTGCCTGGAGTCGAGGACAGACTAACTATGGCTACACCTTC
CAWSRGQTNYGYTF
>TRBD2|TRBJ2-2|TRBV10-3
TGTGCCATCAGTAAACTAGCGGGAGGGACTAACACCGGGGAGCTGTTTTTT
CAISKLAGGTNTGELFF
>NA|TRBJ2-2|TRBV4-1
TGCGCCAGCAGCCAAGTGAGGGCAGGGCCCCCCGGGGAGCTGTTTTTT
CASSQVRAGPPGELFF
>TRBD1|TRBJ2-6|TRBV2
TGTGCCAGCACCCGGTCAGGGGGCTCTGGGGCCAACGTCCTGACTTTC
CASTRSGGSGANVLTF
>TRBD1|TRBJ1-2|TRBV5-6
TGTGCCAGCAGCATACAGGGGGCCCACTATGGCTACACCTTC
CASSIQGAHYGYTF
>TRBD1|TRBJ2-7|TRBV5-6
TGTGCCAGCAGCTACTCGGACAGGGTCGGCTACGAGCAGTACTTC
CASSYSDRVGYEQYF
>NA|TRBJ2-2|TRBV10-1
TGCGCCAGCAGTGAGTTAGTAACAAGCACCGGGGAGCTGTTTTTT
CASSELVTSTGELFF
>NA|TRBJ2-7|TRBV6-5
TGTGCCAGCAGTTACTCATCCCCCCTGGGAGTTTACGAGCAGTACTTC
CASSYSSPLGVYEQYF
>NA|TRBJ1-2|TRBV10-1
TGCGCCAGCAGTGGCGGCTCCCTGGGCTATGGCTACACCTTC
CASSGGSLGYGYTF
>TRBD2|TRBJ2-3|TRBV11-2
TGTGCCAGCAGCTTAGGGCGACTAGGCGGGAGGGCCTGGGATACGCAGTATTTT
CASSLGRLGGRAWDTQYF
>NA|TRBJ2-1|TRBV7-2
TGTGCCAGCAGTTTAGGTCCCGAGAATGAGCAGTTCTTC
CASSLGPENEQFF
>TRBD1|TRBJ2-2|TRBV5-1
TGCGCCAGCAGCTTGGACAGGGGAAACACCGGGGAGCTGTTTTTT
CASSLDRGNTGELFF
>TRBD1|TRBJ1-5|TRBV30
TGTGCCTGGAGACAGGGGTCCGATCAGCCCCAGCATTTT
CAWRQGSDQPQHF
>NA|TRBJ1-4|TRBV25-1
TGTGCCAGCAGTGAGCCCCGCCAGGGCGAAAAACTGTTTTTT
CASSEPRQGEKLFF
>TRBD1|TRBJ2-7|TRBV7-6
TGTGCCAGCAGCTCGTCCGGGACAGGGAGCGAGCAGTACTTC
CASSSSGTGSEQYF
>NA|TRBJ2-7|TRBV18
TGTGCCAGCTCACCCCGACAGACGAGCGAGCAGTACTTC
CASSPRQTSEQYF
>TRBD1|TRBJ1-2|TRBV6-5
TGTGCCAGCAGTAGAGGACAGGGTGCTGGCTACACCTTC
CASSRGQGAGYTF
>NA|TRBJ2-3|TRBV13
TGTGCCAGCAGCTTAGACGTTAAACTCGGTTATACGCAGTATTTT
CASSLDVKLGYTQYF
>NA|TRBJ2-7|TRBV10-2
TGCGCCAGCAGTACCCTAGCGTACGAGCAGTACTTC
CASSTLAYEQYF
>NA|TRBJ2-3|TRBV18
TGTGCCAGCTCACCAGGCGTTGGGGATACGCAGTATTTT
CASSPGVGDTQYF
>NA|TRBJ2-2|TRBV7-9
TGTGCCAGCAGCTTAGATCCAGGGGTCGGGGAGCTGTTTTTT
CASSLDPGVGELFF